This paragraph reports one T cell receptor (beta chain). It has no known antigen specificity. No base-level quality is on record; no much larger clone is a single base apart. Ficoll-Paque density gradient centrifugation was used to isolate PBMCs. Sequencing relied on an Illumina NovaSeq 6000. TCRalpha and TCRbeta cDNA libraries were constructed by 5'RACE with constant-segment primers, with sample barcodes and unique molecular identifiers being introduced. Trizol reagent was used to extract RNA from every sample. Library amplification was performed in two PCR steps, and a second sample barcode and Illumina TruSeq adapters were introduced in the second step. Libraries were sequenced on an Illumina NovaSeq with 2 x 150 bp paired-end reads. As for the authors' bioinformatics: The reads were demultiplexed and collapsed into UMI-guided consensus sequences using migec v1.2.7. Using mixcr v2.1.11, the UMI consensuses were aligned to TRA and TRB V and J templates and assembled into clonotypes. A clonotype was counted as expanded or contracted only if both edgeR and NoisET called the change significant, with noise models trained on biological replicates. For edgeR calls, a false discovery rate-adjusted p below 0.01 and a log2 fold-change threshold of 1 were applied. As an exploratory analysis of dynamics, PCA with hierarchical clustering was applied to max-normalized trajectories of the 1000 most abundant clonotypes. Each responding clone was given a CD4 or CD8 phenotype based on the CD4+ and CD8+ repertoires, which had been sequenced separately. TCRdb redid the processing of the public reads, applying fastp at Q25 and MiXCR, and retained in-frame beta chains. Identical CDR3 proteins give one entry, which carries the most common genes and DNA. The V and J calls and clone size come from TCRdb's table, not from the authors' own analysis. The table for this sample lists around 310,000 distinct CDR3 sequences; over 11% of them were counted only once. The biggest ten clones account for under 25% of the sample.

Between the V and J ends, shortened by 5 bases and 1 base respectively, the junction contains 10 bases. From cysteine to phenylalanine, the CDR3 is 14 amino acids long. Only the CDR3 region is kept as DNA, spanning 42 bases read in frame from base 1. The sample originates from a study of T-cell memory formation after mild COVID-19 (dated by TCRdb to the early 2020s). Turning to the overall study: TCR sequence clusters from the two donors were largely donor specific. In a couple of donors, T-cell clones that expanded and contracted after mild COVID-19 were followed by sequencing TCRalpha and TCRbeta repertoires longitudinally. The cohort comprised two young, previously healthy adult volunteers, one female and one male. Results the study describes overall, beyond this receptor: Contracting CD4+ clones turned up mainly in the CM and EM memory subsets, whereas EMRA was where CD8+ clones were enriched. Whether the second-wave clones peaking on day 37 were SARS-CoV-2 specific was not confirmed. The study covered only a couple of mild cases, and larger cohorts including severe cases with pre-infection samples were considered necessary. Some responding clones were detected in pre-infection memory, suggesting pre-existing cross-reactive memory T cells joined the SARS-CoV-2 response. Balanced CD4/CD8 phenotypes were observed for clones contracting from day 15 to 85, whereas a bias towards CD4+ was observed for a second wave of clones expanding from day 15 to 37.

The sequenced sample consisted of PBMCs or a T cell subset sorted from them (not recorded which). Here the chain combines TRBV12-3 or TRBV12-4 and TRBJ2-3, with TRBD2 perhaps the D gene, on 6 matching bases. This sequence originates from a man between 18 and 35 years old who had mild COVID-19 (a few samples of this study predate the infection). The sample titles of this study are shuffled in the database, so cell type and time point are left out; the donor was told from shared clones. The CDR3 reads CASSGGTGTDTQYF. The nucleotide sequence reads TGTGCCAGCAGTGGGGGGACCGGCACAGATACGCAGTATTTT.